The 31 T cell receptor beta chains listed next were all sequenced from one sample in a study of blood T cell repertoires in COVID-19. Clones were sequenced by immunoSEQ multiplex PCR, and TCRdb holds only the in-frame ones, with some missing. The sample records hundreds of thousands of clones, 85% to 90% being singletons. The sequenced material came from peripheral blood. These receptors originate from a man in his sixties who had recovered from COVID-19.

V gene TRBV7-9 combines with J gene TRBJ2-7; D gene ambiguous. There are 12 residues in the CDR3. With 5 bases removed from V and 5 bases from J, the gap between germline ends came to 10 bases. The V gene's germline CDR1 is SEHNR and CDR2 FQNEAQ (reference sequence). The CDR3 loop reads CASSTGWHEQYF. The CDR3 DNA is TGTGCCAGCAGCACCGGGTGGCACGAGCAGTACTTC.

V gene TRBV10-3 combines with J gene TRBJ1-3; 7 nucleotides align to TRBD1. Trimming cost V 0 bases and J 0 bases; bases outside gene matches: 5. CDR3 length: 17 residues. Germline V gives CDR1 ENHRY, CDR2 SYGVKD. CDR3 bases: TGTGCCATCAGTGAGTCGGTGGGACAGTACTCTGGAAACACCATATATTTT. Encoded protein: CAISESVGQYSGNTIYF.

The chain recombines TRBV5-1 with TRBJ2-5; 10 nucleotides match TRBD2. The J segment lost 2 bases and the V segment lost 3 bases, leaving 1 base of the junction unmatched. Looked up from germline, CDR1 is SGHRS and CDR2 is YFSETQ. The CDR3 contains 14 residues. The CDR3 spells CASSSAGGQETQYF. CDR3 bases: TGCGCCAGCAGCTCAGCGGGGGGGCAAGAGACCCAGTACTTC. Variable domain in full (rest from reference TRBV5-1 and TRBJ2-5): KAGVTQTPRYLIKTRGQQVTLSCSPISGHRSVSWYQQTPGQGLQFLFEYFSETQRNKGNFPGRFSGRQFSNSRSEMNVSTLELGDSALYLCASSSAGGQETQYFGPGTRLLVL.

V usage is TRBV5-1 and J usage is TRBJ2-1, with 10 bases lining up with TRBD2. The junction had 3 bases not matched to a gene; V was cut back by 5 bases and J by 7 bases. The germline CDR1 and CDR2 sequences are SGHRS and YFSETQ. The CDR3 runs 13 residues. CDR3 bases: TGCGCCAGCAGTACTAGCGGGATAAATGAGCAGTTCTTC. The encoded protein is CASSTSGINEQFF.

CDR3 in DNA: TGCGCCAGCAGCTTACTAGCGAGGTACAATGAGCAGTTCTTC. It yields the protein CASSLLARYNEQFF. The gene calls are TRBV5-1 and TRBJ2-1; the match to TRBD2 covers 7 bases. The V segment lost 2 bases and the J segment 4 bases; nucleotides outside the gene matches: 3. Germline CDR1 and CDR2: SGHRS and YFSETQ. This CDR3 has 14 residues.

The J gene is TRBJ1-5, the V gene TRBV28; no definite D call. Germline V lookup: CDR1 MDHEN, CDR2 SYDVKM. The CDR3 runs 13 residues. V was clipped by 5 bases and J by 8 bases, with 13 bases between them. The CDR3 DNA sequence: TGTGCCAGCAGTCTCCCAGGTGAAAAGCCCCAGCATTTT. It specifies CASSLPGEKPQHF.

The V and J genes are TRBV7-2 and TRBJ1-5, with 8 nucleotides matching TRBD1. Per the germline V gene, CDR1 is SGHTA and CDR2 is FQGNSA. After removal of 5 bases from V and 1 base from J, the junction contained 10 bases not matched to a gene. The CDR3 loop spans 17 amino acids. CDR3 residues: CASSVHQGAPSNQPQHF. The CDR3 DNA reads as TGTGCCAGCAGCGTCCATCAGGGGGCGCCGAGCAATCAGCCCCAGCATTTT.

The CDR3 is CASSYGQGHQPQHF. In nucleotides, the CDR3 is TGTGCCAGCAGTTACGGGCAGGGCCATCAGCCCCAGCATTTT. The rearrangement links TRBV6-5 to TRBJ1-5; a weak D match, TRBD1 (5 bases). Trimming stripped 2 bases from V and 5 bases from J, with 10 bases between. Germline V gives CDR1 MNHEY, CDR2 SVGAGI. The CDR3 has 14 residues.

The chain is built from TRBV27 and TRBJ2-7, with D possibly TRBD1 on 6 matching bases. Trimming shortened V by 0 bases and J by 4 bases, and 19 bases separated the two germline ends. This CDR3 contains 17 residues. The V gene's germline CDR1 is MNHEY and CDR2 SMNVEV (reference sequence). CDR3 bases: TGTGCCAGCAGTTTATCCTCTATAGGCAGGGGCACTTACGAGCAGTACTTC. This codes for CASSLSSIGRGTYEQYF.

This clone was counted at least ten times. DNA of the CDR3: TGTGCCAGACGAAATGGGGACACAATCACCGGGGAGCTGTTTTTT. Encoded protein: CARRNGDTITGELFF. The genes are TRBV7-9 and TRBJ2-2; D is possibly TRBD1 (6 bases). V was clipped by 9 bases and J by 4 bases, with 18 bases between them. Germline V gene sequence: CDR1 SEHNR, CDR2 FQNEAQ (reference sequence). The CDR3 totals 15 residues.

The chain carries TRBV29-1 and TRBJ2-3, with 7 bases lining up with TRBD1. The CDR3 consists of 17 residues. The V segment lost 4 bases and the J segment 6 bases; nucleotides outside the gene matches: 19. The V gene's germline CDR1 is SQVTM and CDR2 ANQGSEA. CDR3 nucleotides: TGCAGCGTTGCTCCCCACCGACGACAGGGAAAGGGTGATACGCAGTATTTT. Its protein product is CSVAPHRRQGKGDTQYF.

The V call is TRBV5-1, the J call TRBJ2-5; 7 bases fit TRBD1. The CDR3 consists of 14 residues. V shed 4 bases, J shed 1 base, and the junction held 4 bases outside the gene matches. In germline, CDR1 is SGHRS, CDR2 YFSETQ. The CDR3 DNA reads TGCGCCAGCAGCACGGGACAGTCCCAAGAGACCCAGTACTTC. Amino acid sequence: CASSTGQSQETQYF.

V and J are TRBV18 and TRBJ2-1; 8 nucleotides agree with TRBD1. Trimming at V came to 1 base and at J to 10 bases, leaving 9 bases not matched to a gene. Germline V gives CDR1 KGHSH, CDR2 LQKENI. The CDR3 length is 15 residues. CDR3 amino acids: CASSPLGQAAGEQFF. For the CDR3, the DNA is TGTGCCAGCTCACCACTGGGACAGGCTGCAGGAGAGCAGTTCTTC.

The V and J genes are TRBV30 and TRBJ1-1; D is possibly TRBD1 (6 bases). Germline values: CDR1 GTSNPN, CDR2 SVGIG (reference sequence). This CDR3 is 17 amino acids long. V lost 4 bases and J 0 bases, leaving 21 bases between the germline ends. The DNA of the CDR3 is TGTGCCTGGAAGAAAAAGACAGGCGGACAAATGAACACTGAAGCTTTCTTT. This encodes CAWKKKTGGQMNTEAFF.

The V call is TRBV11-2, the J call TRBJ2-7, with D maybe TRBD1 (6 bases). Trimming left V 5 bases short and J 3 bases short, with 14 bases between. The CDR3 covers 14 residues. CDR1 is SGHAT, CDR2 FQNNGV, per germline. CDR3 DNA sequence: TGTGCCAGCAGCCTGGCGGACAGACTCTACGAGCAGTACTTC. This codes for CASSLADRLYEQYF.

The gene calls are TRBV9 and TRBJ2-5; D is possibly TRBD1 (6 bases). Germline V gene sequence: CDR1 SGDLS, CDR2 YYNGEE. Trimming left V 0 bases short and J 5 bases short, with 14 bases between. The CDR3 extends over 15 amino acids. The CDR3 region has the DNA TGTGCCAGCAGCGTAGGGGACACAGACGGGGAGACCCAGTACTTC. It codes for CASSVGDTDGETQYF.

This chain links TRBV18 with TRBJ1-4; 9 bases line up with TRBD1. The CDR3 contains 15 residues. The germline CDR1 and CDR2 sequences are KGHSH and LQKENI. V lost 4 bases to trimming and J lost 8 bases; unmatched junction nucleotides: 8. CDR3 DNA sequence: TGTGCCAGCTCACTCCCGGGACAGGGTATAGAAAAACTGTTTTTT. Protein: CASSLPGQGIEKLFF.

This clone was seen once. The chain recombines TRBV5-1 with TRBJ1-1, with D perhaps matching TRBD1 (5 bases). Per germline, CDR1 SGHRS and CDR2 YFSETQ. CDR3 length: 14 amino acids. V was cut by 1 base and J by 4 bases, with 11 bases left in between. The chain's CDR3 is CASSLSGQPTEAFF. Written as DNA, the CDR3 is TGCGCCAGCAGCTTGTCCGGACAACCCACTGAAGCTTTCTTT.

CDR3 bases: TGTGCCAGCAGTTTGACAGCCACCAGGGCTTTCTTT. It encodes CASSLTATRAFF. V and J are TRBV28 and TRBJ1-1, with D perhaps matching TRBD1 (5 bases). CDR3 length: 12 residues. CDR1 is MDHEN and CDR2 is SYDVKM in the germline V gene. V was pared by 3 bases and J by 11 bases, with 13 bases between.

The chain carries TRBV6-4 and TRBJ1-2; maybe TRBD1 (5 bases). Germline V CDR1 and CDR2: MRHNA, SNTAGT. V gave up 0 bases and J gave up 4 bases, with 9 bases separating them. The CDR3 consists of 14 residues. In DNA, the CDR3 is TGTGCCAGCAGTGACTCTCCAGGGCCCTATGGCTACACCTTC. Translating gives CASSDSPGPYGYTF.

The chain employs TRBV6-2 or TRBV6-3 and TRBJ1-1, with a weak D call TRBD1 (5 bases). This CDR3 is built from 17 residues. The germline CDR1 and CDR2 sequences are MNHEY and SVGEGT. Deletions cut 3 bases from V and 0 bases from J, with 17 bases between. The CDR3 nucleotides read TGTGCCAGCAGTTATTACGGGGGGGGAGCCATGAACACTGAAGCTTTCTTT. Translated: CASSYYGGGAMNTEAFF.

The CDR3 spells CASSETTGVNSPLHF. The CDR3 nucleotides are TGTGCCAGCAGTGAAACGACAGGGGTAAATTCACCCCTCCACTTT. This chain uses TRBV25-1 with TRBJ1-6; 8 bases map to TRBD1. Trimming cost V 2 bases and J 7 bases; bases outside gene matches: 4. Germline V gene data show CDR1 as MGHDK and CDR2 as SYGVNS. The CDR3 runs to 15 residues.

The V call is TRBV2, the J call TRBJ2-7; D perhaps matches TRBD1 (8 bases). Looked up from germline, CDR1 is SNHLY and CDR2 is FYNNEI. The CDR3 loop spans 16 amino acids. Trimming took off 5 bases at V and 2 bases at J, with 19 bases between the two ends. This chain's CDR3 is CASSPTGQGGTYEQYF. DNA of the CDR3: TGTGCCAGCAGTCCCACTGGACAGGGAGGGACCTACGAGCAGTACTTC.

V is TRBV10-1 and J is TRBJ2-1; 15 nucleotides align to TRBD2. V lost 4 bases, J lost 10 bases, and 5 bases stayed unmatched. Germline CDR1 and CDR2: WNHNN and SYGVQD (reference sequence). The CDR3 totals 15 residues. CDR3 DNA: TGCGCCAGCAGTGGGGGACTAGCGGGAGGACGGGAGCAGTTCTTC. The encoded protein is CASSGGLAGGREQFF.

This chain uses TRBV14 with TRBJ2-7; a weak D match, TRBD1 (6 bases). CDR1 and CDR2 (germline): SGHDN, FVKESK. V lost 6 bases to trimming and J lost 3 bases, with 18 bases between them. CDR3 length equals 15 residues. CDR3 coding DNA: TGTGCCAGCAGACCGACAGGTTCGCAGCGCTACGAGCAGTACTTC. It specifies CASRPTGSQRYEQYF. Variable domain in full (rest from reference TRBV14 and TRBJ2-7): EAGVTQFPSHSVIEKGQTVTLRCDPISGHDNLYWYRRVMGKEIKFLLHFVKESKQDESGMPNNRFLAERTGGTYSTLKVQPAELEDSGVYFCASRPTGSQRYEQYFGPGTRLTVT.

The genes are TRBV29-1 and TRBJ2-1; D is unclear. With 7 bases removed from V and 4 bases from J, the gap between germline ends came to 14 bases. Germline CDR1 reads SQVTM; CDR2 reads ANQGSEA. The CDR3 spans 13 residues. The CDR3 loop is CSGRLLLYNEQFF. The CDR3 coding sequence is TGCAGCGGAAGACTGTTACTATACAATGAGCAGTTCTTC.

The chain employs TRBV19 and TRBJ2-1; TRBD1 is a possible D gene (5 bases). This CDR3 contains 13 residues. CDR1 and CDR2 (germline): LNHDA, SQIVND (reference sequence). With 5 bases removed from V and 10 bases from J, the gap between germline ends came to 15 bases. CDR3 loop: CASSPQGHSEQFF. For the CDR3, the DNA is TGTGCCAGTAGTCCCCAAGGACATTCCGAGCAGTTCTTC.

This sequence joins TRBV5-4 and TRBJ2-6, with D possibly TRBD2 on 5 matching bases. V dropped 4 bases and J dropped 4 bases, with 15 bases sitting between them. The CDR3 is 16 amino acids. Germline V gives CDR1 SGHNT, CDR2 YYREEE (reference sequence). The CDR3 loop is CASSPKMGAGANVLTF. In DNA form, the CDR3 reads TGTGCCAGCAGCCCCAAAATGGGAGCGGGGGCCAACGTCCTGACTTTC.

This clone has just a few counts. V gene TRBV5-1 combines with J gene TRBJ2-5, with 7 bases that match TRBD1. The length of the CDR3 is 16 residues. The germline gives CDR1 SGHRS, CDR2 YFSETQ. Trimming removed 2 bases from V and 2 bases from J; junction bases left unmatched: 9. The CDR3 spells CASSFTWTGSQETQYF. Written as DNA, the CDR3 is TGCGCCAGCAGCTTTACATGGACAGGTAGTCAAGAGACCCAGTACTTC. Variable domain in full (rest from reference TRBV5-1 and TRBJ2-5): KAGVTQTPRYLIKTRGQQVTLSCSPISGHRSVSWYQQTPGQGLQFLFEYFSETQRNKGNFPGRFSGRQFSNSRSEMNVSTLELGDSALYLCASSFTWTGSQETQYFGPGTRLLVL.

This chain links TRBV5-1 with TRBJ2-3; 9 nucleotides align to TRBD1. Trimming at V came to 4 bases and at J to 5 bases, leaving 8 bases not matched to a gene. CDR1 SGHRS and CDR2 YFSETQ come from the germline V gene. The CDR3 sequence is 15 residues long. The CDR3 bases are TGCGCCAGCAGCCAACAGGGGGCCGCGAGAGATACGCAGTATTTT. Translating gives CASSQQGAARDTQYF.

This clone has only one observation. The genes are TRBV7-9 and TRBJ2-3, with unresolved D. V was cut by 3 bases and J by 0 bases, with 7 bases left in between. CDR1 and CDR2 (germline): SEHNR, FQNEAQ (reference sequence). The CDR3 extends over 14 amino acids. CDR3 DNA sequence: TGTGCCAGCAGCTTCCCCCCAAGCACAGATACGCAGTATTTT. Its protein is CASSFPPSTDTQYF.